Listed below are T cell receptor beta chains from one sample, sequenced in a study of T cell responses to AZD1222 COVID-19 vaccine. The assay was immunoSEQ multiplex PCR, and TCRdb's table has in-frame clones only and misses some. The sample consists of around 100,000 clones, about nine tenths of them appearing once. The sample in question was peripheral blood, obtained on day 0 of AZD1222 vaccination. All receptors come from an adult in good health. The CDR3 runs from the conserved cysteine through the conserved F or W. Each record gives: clone size, J gene, V gene, D gene, CDR3 protein, CDR3 DNA. The D gene is left open where the match is weak. A row's size may be missing; if present it is once, few, many or a size class.

>-|TRBJ2-5|TRBV12-5|TRBD2
CASAQTAGDGETQYF
TGTGCTAGTGCTCAAACGGCGGGAGACGGGGAGACCCAGTACTTC
>-|TRBJ2-3|TRBV7-9|-
CASSARLSSTDTQYF
TGTGCCAGCAGCGCACGACTAAGTAGCACAGATACGCAGTATTTT
>-|TRBJ2-1|TRBV18|-
CASSPRDTSSYNEQFF
TGTGCCAGCTCACCCAGGGACACAAGCTCCTACAATGAGCAGTTCTTC
>-|TRBJ1-2|TRBV28|-
CASSLDGGVANYGYTF
TGTGCCAGCAGTTTGGATGGGGGCGTAGCTAACTATGGCTACACCTTC
>-|TRBJ1-1|TRBV28|-
CASSLKSQEAFF
TGTGCCAGCAGTTTAAAGTCACAAGAAGCTTTCTTT
>-|TRBJ2-2|TRBV10-3|TRBD2
CAIWDYDRELFF
TGTGCCATCTGGGACTACGACCGGGAGCTGTTTTTT
>-|TRBJ2-5|TRBV7-2|-
CASSAKETQYF
TGTGCCAGCAGCGCCAAAGAGACCCAGTACTTC
>-|TRBJ1-3|TRBV18|TRBD1
CASSQGQALSSGNTIYF
TGTGCCAGCTCACAGGGACAGGCCTTAAGCTCTGGAAACACCATATATTTT
>-|TRBJ2-7|TRBV11-3|TRBD2
CASSLIPPGTRPSYEQYF
TGTGCCAGCAGCTTGATACCCCCCGGGACTAGGCCCTCCTACGAGCAGTACTTC
>-|TRBJ1-1|TRBV21-1|-
CASSKFQNHEAFF
TGTGCCAGCAGCAAATTTCAGAACCATGAAGCTTTCTTT
>-|TRBJ1-1|TRBV29-1|-
CSVEGGGRFVPNTEAFF
TGCAGCGTTGAAGGGGGCGGTAGATTCGTCCCAAACACTGAAGCTTTCTTT
>-|TRBJ2-7|TRBV2|-
CASAEPEQYF
TGTGCCAGCGCGGAGCCCGAGCAGTACTTC
>-|TRBJ2-2|TRBV7-3|TRBD1
CASSRGQPNTGELFF
TGTGCCAGCAGCCGGGGACAGCCGAACACCGGGGAGCTGTTTTTT
>-|TRBJ1-2|TRBV4-1|-
CASSQEGRQEYGYTF
TGCGCCAGCAGCCAAGAAGGTCGACAGGAGTATGGCTACACCTTC
>-|TRBJ2-7|TRBV10-1|TRBD2
CASSEGTSGRKDEQYF
TGCGCCAGCAGTGAAGGGACTAGCGGGAGGAAAGACGAGCAGTACTTC
>-|TRBJ1-4|TRBV7-2|-
CASSPWEGDEKLFF
TGTGCCAGCAGCCCCTGGGAAGGGGATGAAAAACTGTTTTTT
>-|TRBJ2-2|TRBV14|TRBD1
CASSPGQGGTGELFF
TGTGCCAGCAGCCCGGGACAGGGGGGCACCGGGGAGCTGTTTTTT
>-|TRBJ1-1|TRBV19|-
CASLPYPGTEAFF
TGTGCCAGTCTCCCCTATCCGGGCACTGAAGCTTTCTTT
>once|TRBJ2-7|TRBV28|-
CASSPLLGSAYEQYF
TGTGCCAGCAGTCCCCTATTAGGGTCGGCCTACGAGCAGTACTTC
>-|TRBJ1-3|TRBV4-1|TRBD1
CASSQEKLGNSVGGANGNTIYF
TGCGCCAGCAGCCAAGAAAAACTCGGAAATAGTGTAGGGGGCGCGAATGGAAACACCATATATTTT
>-|TRBJ2-6|TRBV6-6|-
CASRQGYSGANVLTF
TGTGCCAGCAGGCAGGGCTACTCTGGGGCCAACGTCCTGACTTTC
>once|TRBJ1-5|TRBV9|-
CASSAAGDQPQHF
TGTGCCAGCAGCGCTGCAGGGGATCAGCCCCAGCATTTT
>few|TRBJ2-7|TRBV4-1|TRBD2
CASSPRVAGPLSYEQYF
TGCGCCAGCAGCCCTAGGGTAGCGGGACCTCTATCCTACGAGCAGTACTTC
>-|TRBJ2-5|TRBV7-3|-
CASSLGAGGGAQYF
TGTGCCAGCAGCTTAGGGGCGGGCGGGGGCGCCCAGTACTTC
>once|TRBJ2-6|TRBV7-9|-
CASSSTGANVLTF
TGTGCCAGCAGCAGTACTGGGGCCAACGTCCTGACTTTC
>once|TRBJ2-1|TRBV3-1/TRBV3-2|TRBD2
CASSQFSGRASNEQFF
TGTGCCAGCAGCCAATTTAGCGGGAGGGCCTCGAATGAGCAGTTCTTC
>-|TRBJ2-1|TRBV29-1|TRBD2
CSVSGAGFSYNEQFF
TGCAGCGTCAGTGGAGCGGGGTTCTCCTACAATGAGCAGTTCTTC
>-|TRBJ2-1|TRBV7-9|-
CASSPYGEWDEQFF
TGTGCCAGCAGCCCCTACGGGGAATGGGATGAGCAGTTCTTC
>-|TRBJ1-2|TRBV30|-
CAWREKGLDGYTF
TGTGCCTGGAGGGAAAAGGGGCTGGATGGCTACACCTTC
>-|TRBJ1-1|TRBV12-3/TRBV12-4|-
CASSFWGTEAFF
TGTGCCAGCAGTTTTTGGGGCACTGAAGCTTTCTTT
>-|TRBJ2-7|TRBV2|-
CASKEGLIYEQYF
TGTGCCAGCAAGGAGGGCCTTATTTACGAGCAGTACTTC
>-|TRBJ2-5|TRBV19|TRBD2
CASSIDSLPVGTSGTVTQYF
TGTGCCAGTAGTATAGATTCACTCCCGGTCGGTACTAGCGGGACGGTGACCCAGTACTTC
>-|TRBJ2-1|TRBV7-9|-
CASSIRGDEQFF
TGTGCCAGCAGCATAAGGGGGGATGAGCAGTTCTTC
>once|TRBJ2-7|TRBV3-1/TRBV3-2|TRBD2
CASSQRELALTYEQYF
TGTGCCAGCAGCCAACGGGAACTAGCGCTGACCTACGAGCAGTACTTC
>-|TRBJ1-2|TRBV29-1|-
CSVGPGSSRRRYGYTF
TGCAGCGTTGGGCCGGGCTCATCTAGAAGGAGATATGGCTACACCTTC
>-|TRBJ1-2|TRBV7-9|TRBD1
CASSYDRERGYTF
TGTGCCAGCAGCTACGACAGGGAGAGAGGCTACACCTTC
>-|TRBJ1-2|TRBV11-2|-
CASTPGQGNGYTF
TGTGCCAGCACCCCAGGGCAGGGGAATGGCTACACCTTC
>-|TRBJ2-2|TRBV5-6|-
CASSLGAGELFF
TGTGCCAGCAGCTTGGGGGCCGGGGAGCTGTTTTTT
>once|TRBJ1-4|TRBV28|TRBD1
CATIAGQEGEKLFF
TGTGCCACCATAGCGGGACAGGAAGGTGAAAAACTGTTTTTT
>-|TRBJ2-7|TRBV7-9|TRBD2
CASTTQGVAGGEQYF
TGTGCCAGCACCACCCAGGGGGTAGCGGGAGGCGAGCAGTACTTC
>-|TRBJ1-2|TRBV5-1|-
CASNTGEGYGYTF
TGCGCCAGCAATACCGGGGAGGGCTATGGCTACACCTTC
>-|TRBJ1-5|TRBV5-1|TRBD1
CASSPGDRDRGFQPQHF
TGCGCCAGCAGCCCAGGCGACCGGGACAGGGGGTTTCAGCCCCAGCATTTT
>once|TRBJ2-7|TRBV18|-
CASSPYVDEQYF
TGTGCCAGCTCACCCTACGTGGACGAGCAGTACTTC
>-|TRBJ1-6|TRBV25-1|-
CASSGYGDSPLHF
TGTGCCAGCAGTGGATATGGGGATTCACCCCTCCACTTT
>-|TRBJ2-1|TRBV27|-
CASTLGAGLSYNEQFF
TGTGCCAGCACCTTAGGTGCAGGCCTCTCCTACAATGAGCAGTTCTTC
>once|TRBJ2-1|TRBV28|TRBD2
CASSPPGGRARNEQFF
TGTGCCAGCAGTCCCCCGGGCGGGAGGGCCAGGAATGAGCAGTTCTTC
>-|TRBJ1-3|TRBV28|-
CASSPDMSSGNTIYF
TGTGCCAGCAGCCCTGACATGAGCTCTGGAAACACCATATATTTT